This TCR beta chain was profiled in a study of liver allograft versus peripheral blood T cells. Study background: Repertoires from peripheral blood of liver transplant recipients were compared with those inside their transplanted livers.

This CDR3 is built from 15 residues. Per the germline V gene, CDR1 is SGHAT and CDR2 is FQNNGV. V lost 1 base to trimming and J lost 6 bases; unmatched junction nucleotides: 7. TCRdb independently ran MiXCR on the reads; one entry per CDR3 protein. The repertoire holds thousands of distinct CDR3 sequences, around 15% seen once, with roughly a quarter in the top ten. Worth noting for this clonotype: Its antigen is as yet unknown.

Study observations and caveats: Intragraft T cell receptor repertoires of liver allografts were reported to differ from peripheral blood repertoires.

The sequence was obtained from a human patient who had a liver transplant. Some T cells may possibly be graft donor cells. This chain connects TRBV11-2 to TRBJ1-1; 8 nucleotides agree with TRBD1. CDR3 DNA sequence: TGTGCCAGCAGCTTAGTTCCAGGGGGCTCTGCTGAAGCTTTCTTT. It yields the protein CASSLVPGGSAEAFF.